Listed below are T cell receptor gamma chains from one sample, sequenced in a study of Vδ1+ human thymocytes. TCRdb re-called clones from the multiplex PCR reads via CATT. The data contain tens of thousands of gamma-chain clones, roughly 15% of them singletons. Sequencing was performed on Vdelta1+ gamma-delta thymocytes from the thymus. All receptors come from a child younger than two who had congenital heart surgery. The CDR3 runs from the conserved cysteine through the conserved F or W. The order of the fields is J gene, V gene, clone size, CDR3 DNA, CDR3 protein. Rows may omit the clone size; those that give it use once, few, many or a size class.

J: TRGJ1/TRGJ2; V: TRGV4; size: -; DNA: TGTGCCACCTGGAATATCGTTGCTTATAAGAAACTCTTT; CDR3: CATWNIVAYKKLF
J: TRGJ1/TRGJ2; V: TRGV4; size: -; DNA: TGTGCCACCTGGGATGGGCCTAGGGATTATTATAAGAAACTCTTT; CDR3: CATWDGPRDYYKKLF
J: TRGJP1; V: TRGV4; size: medium-sized; DNA: TGTGCCACCTGGGATGATACCACTGGTTGGTTCAAGATATTT; CDR3: CATWDDTTGWFKIF
J: TRGJ1/TRGJ2; V: TRGV8; size: few; DNA: TGTGCCACCTGGGATAGAGACGGGAATTATAAGAAACTCTTT; CDR3: CATWDRDGNYKKLF
J: TRGJP2; V: TRGV8; size: -; DNA: TGTGCCACCTGGGATAGGATCTGCTATAGTAGTGATTGGATCAAGACATTT; CDR3: CATWDRICYSSDWIKTF
J: TRGJ1/TRGJ2; V: TRGV9; size: -; DNA: TGTGCCTTGTGGGAGCCAGAGCCCTATTATAAGAAACTCTTT; CDR3: CALWEPEPYYKKLF
J: TRGJ1/TRGJ2; V: TRGV3; size: -; DNA: TGTGCCACCTGGGACAGGGACTATTATAAGAAACTCTTT; CDR3: CATWDRDYYKKLF
J: TRGJ1/TRGJ2; V: TRGV9; size: few; DNA: TGTGCCTTGTGGGAGGCGCGCTTTTATTATAAGAAACTCTTT; CDR3: CALWEARFYYKKLF
J: TRGJ1/TRGJ2; V: TRGV2; size: -; DNA: TGTGCCACCTGGACCGGCGATTATTATAAGAAACTCTTT; CDR3: CATWTGDYYKKLF
J: TRGJP2; V: TRGV4; size: few; DNA: TGTGCCACCTATAGTAGTGATTGGATCAAGACGTTT; CDR3: CATYSSDWIKTF
J: TRGJ1/TRGJ2; V: TRGV9; size: medium-sized; DNA: TGTGCCTTGTGGGAGGGCCTTTATTATAAGAAACTCTTT; CDR3: CALWEGLYYKKLF
J: TRGJP2; V: TRGV8; size: few; DNA: TGTGCCACCTGGGATCCGCCTAACGGTAGTGATTGGATCAAGACGTTT; CDR3: CATWDPPNGSDWIKTF
J: TRGJ1/TRGJ2; V: TRGV2; size: -; DNA: TGTGCCACCTGGGACGGAAGGAATTATAAGAAACTCTTT; CDR3: CATWDGRNYKKLF
J: TRGJP2; V: TRGV2; size: few; DNA: TGTGCCACCTGGGACGGGCCTAATAGTAGTGATTGGATCAAGACGTTT; CDR3: CATWDGPNSSDWIKTF
J: TRGJP2; V: TRGV8; size: few; DNA: TGTGCCACCTGGGATACCGAGGCCTTAGGTGGTGATTGGATCAAGACGTTT; CDR3: CATWDTEALGGDWIKTF
J: TRGJ1/TRGJ2; V: TRGV3; size: few; DNA: TGTGCCACCTGGGAGAGACTTTATTATAAGAAACTCTTT; CDR3: CATWERLYYKKLF
J: TRGJ1/TRGJ2; V: TRGV2; size: -; DNA: TGTGCCACCTGGGACGCCCTATGGGAACCTTCAAAACTCTTT; CDR3: CATWDALWEPSKLF
J: TRGJ1/TRGJ2; V: TRGV4; size: -; DNA: TGTGCCACCTGGGATGGGCAACGTTATAAGAAACTCTTT; CDR3: CATWDGQRYKKLF
J: TRGJ1/TRGJ2; V: TRGV4; size: -; DNA: TGTGCCGCCTGGGATGGGCCTGGTAAGAAACTCTTT; CDR3: CAAWDGPGKKLF
J: TRGJP; V: TRGV9; size: -; DNA: TGTGCCTTGTGGGAGGGAGGGAAAGAGTTGGGCAAAAAAATCAAGGTATTT; CDR3: CALWEGGKELGKKIKVF
J: TRGJP2; V: TRGV3; size: few; DNA: TGTGCCACCTGGGACAGACCAAGCGGTAGTGATTGGATCAAGACGTTT; CDR3: CATWDRPSGSDWIKTF
J: TRGJP2; V: TRGV5; size: few; DNA: TGTGCCACCTGGGACCGATATAGTAGTGATTGGATCAAGACGTTT; CDR3: CATWDRYSSDWIKTF
J: TRGJ1/TRGJ2; V: TRGV4; size: -; DNA: TGTGCCACCTGGATGCCCCTTTATTATAAGAAACTCTTT; CDR3: CATWMPLYYKKLF
J: TRGJ1/TRGJ2; V: TRGV8; size: few; DNA: TGTGCCACCTGGGTCCTGAATTATTATAAGAAACTCTTT; CDR3: CATWVLNYYKKLF
J: TRGJ1/TRGJ2; V: TRGV2; size: few; DNA: TGTGCCACCTGGGACGGGCATTGGGATTATTATAAGAAACTCTTT; CDR3: CATWDGHWDYYKKLF
J: TRGJ1/TRGJ2; V: TRGV9; size: few; DNA: TGTGCCTTGTGGGAGGCTTTGAATTATTATAAGAAACTCTTT; CDR3: CALWEALNYYKKLF
J: TRGJ1/TRGJ2; V: TRGV2; size: medium-sized; DNA: TGTGCCACCTGGGACGGATATTATTATAAGAAACTCTTT; CDR3: CATWDGYYYKKLF
J: TRGJ1/TRGJ2; V: TRGV8; size: medium-sized; DNA: TGTGCCACCTGGGATAGTTATTATAAGAAACTCTTT; CDR3: CATWDSYYKKLF
J: TRGJP1; V: TRGV9; size: -; DNA: TGTGCCTTGTGGGAGGTGCATGATACCACTGGTTGGTTCAAGATATTT; CDR3: CALWEVHDTTGWFKIF
J: TRGJ1/TRGJ2; V: TRGV4; size: few; DNA: TGTGCCACCTGGAATTTAGGACTTGGTAAGAAACTCTTT; CDR3: CATWNLGLGKKLF
J: TRGJ1/TRGJ2; V: TRGV8; size: few; DNA: TGTGCCACCTGGGATATTGGTCCCCCCAAGAAACTCTTT; CDR3: CATWDIGPPKKLF
J: TRGJ1/TRGJ2; V: TRGV5; size: -; DNA: TGTGCCACCTGGGACAGGTCCGAACCCTCCTATTATAAGAAACTCTTT; CDR3: CATWDRSEPSYYKKLF
J: TRGJP1; V: TRGV8; size: -; DNA: TGTGCCACCTGGGATAGGGATGGCACTGGTTGGTTCAAGATATTT; CDR3: CATWDRDGTGWFKIF
J: TRGJ1/TRGJ2; V: TRGV4; size: few; DNA: TGTGCCACCTGGAATGTCCTCTATTATAAGAAACTCTTT; CDR3: CATWNVLYYKKLF
J: TRGJ1/TRGJ2; V: TRGV9; size: few; DNA: TGTGCCTTGTGGCCCCGGGATAAGAAACTCTTT; CDR3: CALWPRDKKLF
J: TRGJ1/TRGJ2; V: TRGV5; size: few; DNA: TGTGCCACCTGGGACCCCTCCTATTATAAGAAACTCTTT; CDR3: CATWDPSYYKKLF
J: TRGJ1/TRGJ2; V: TRGV9; size: -; DNA: TGTGCCTTGTGGGAGGCGCCGGATTATAAGAAACTCTTT; CDR3: CALWEAPDYKKLF
J: TRGJ1/TRGJ2; V: TRGV3; size: -; DNA: TGTGCCACCTGGGACAGGCTCAGGTATTATAAGAAACTCTTT; CDR3: CATWDRLRYYKKLF
J: TRGJP2; V: TRGV8; size: -; DNA: TGTGCCACCTGGGATGTCATCCACAAACGCTGGCGAGATTGGATCAAGACGTTT; CDR3: CATWDVIHKRWRDWIKTF
J: TRGJ1/TRGJ2; V: TRGV4; size: -; DNA: TGTGCCACCTGGAATGGGTTGGGAACCTATAAGAAACTCTTT; CDR3: CATWNGLGTYKKLF
J: TRGJ1/TRGJ2; V: TRGV9; size: few; DNA: TGTGCCTTGTGGGAGGGCCCTTTTAAGAAACTCTTT; CDR3: CALWEGPFKKLF
J: TRGJP2; V: TRGV4; size: -; DNA: TGTGCCACCTGGGAAACGACCTATCCCTATAGTAGTGATTGGATCAAGACGTTT; CDR3: CATWETTYPYSSDWIKTF
J: TRGJ1/TRGJ2; V: TRGV2; size: few; DNA: TGTGCCACCTGGGACGGGCGGATTTATTATAAGAAACTCTTT; CDR3: CATWDGRIYYKKLF
J: TRGJ1/TRGJ2; V: TRGV3; size: -; DNA: TGTGCCACCTGGGACAGGCCCTCCATTAAGAAACTCTTT; CDR3: CATWDRPSIKKLF
J: TRGJ1/TRGJ2; V: TRGV9; size: -; DNA: TGTGCCTTGTGGGAGAAAGGCACGAGGAACCCTACGAATTATTATAAGAAACTCTTT; CDR3: CALWEKGTRNPTNYYKKLF
J: TRGJ1/TRGJ2; V: TRGV9; size: few; DNA: TGTGCCTTGTGGGAAGCCAATTATTATAAGAAACTCTTT; CDR3: CALWEANYYKKLF